This T cell receptor beta chain emerged from a study of T cells in Graves' hyperthyroidism and ophthalmopathy. TCR beta CDR3 regions were amplified from RNA transcripts. An initial round of RT-PCR targeting the TCR CDR3 relied on the HTBI primer set. TCRdb called the multiplex PCR reads again in MiXCR, with one record for every CDR3 protein. The data show 500,000 to 650,000 distinct CDR3 sequences, 15% to 20% seen once. Trimming removed 7 bases from V and 5 bases from J, with 15 bases in between. Germline CDR1 and CDR2: MDHEN and SYDVKM. The CDR3 sequence is 13 residues long. This clonotype was counted many times.

This chain links TRBV28 with TRBJ2-7; tentatively, D is TRBD1 or TRBD2 (5 bases each). The sequencing input was blood. This clonotype was obtained from a man aged 35 to 55 with Graves' ophthalmopathy. CDR3: CASTLGGGNEQYF. CDR3 sequence (DNA): TGTGCCAGCACCCTGGGTGGGGGAAACGAGCAGTACTTC.